The T cell receptor beta chain under discussion was sequenced for a study of blood T cell repertoires in COVID-19. Study details: Sites across the United States, Italy and Spain contributed samples from acute and convalescent COVID-19. From T cells, B-cell-depleted T cells, or PBMCs came the material, which was cDNA or gDNA.

Data came from immunoSEQ multiplex PCR; TCRdb stores just in-frame clones and leaves some out. The table shows around 65,000 clones, with over 80% occurring only once. The germline V gene has CDR1 LNHDA and CDR2 SQIVND (reference sequence). This CDR3 has 14 amino acids. J was trimmed by 2 bases and V by 6 bases; bases with no gene match: 2. The TCR sequence derives from a man in his sixties or seventies with acute or convalescent COVID-19. Sequencing input: peripheral blood. The chain uses TRBV19 and TRBJ2-1, with 9 bases fitting TRBD1. The CDR3 sequence is CASRDRGAYNEQFF. The CDR3 DNA reads as TGTGCCAGTAGGGACAGGGGAGCCTACAATGAGCAGTTCTTC.